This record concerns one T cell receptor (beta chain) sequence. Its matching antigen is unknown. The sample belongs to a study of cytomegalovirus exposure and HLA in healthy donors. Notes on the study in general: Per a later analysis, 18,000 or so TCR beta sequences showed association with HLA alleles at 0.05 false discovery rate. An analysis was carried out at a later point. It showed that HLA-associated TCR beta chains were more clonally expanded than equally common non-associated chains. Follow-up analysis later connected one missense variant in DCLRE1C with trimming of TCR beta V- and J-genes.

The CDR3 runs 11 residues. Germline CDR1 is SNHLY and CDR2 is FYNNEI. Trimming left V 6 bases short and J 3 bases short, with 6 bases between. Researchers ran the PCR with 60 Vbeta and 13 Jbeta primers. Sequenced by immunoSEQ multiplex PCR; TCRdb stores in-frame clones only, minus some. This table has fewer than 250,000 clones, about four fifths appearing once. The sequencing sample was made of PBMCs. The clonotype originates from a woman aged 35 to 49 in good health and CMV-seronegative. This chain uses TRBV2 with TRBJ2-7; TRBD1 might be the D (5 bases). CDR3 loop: CASSQGYEQYV. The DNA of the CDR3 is TGTGCCAGCAGCCAGGGCTACGAGCAGTACGTC.